What follows are 9 T cell receptor beta chains derived from one specimen sequenced in a study of blood T cells in healthy people across ages (dated by TCRdb to between 2015 and 2016). The library was built by means of 5' RACE. These reads were obtained on an Illumina HiSeq 2500. A second PCR of 7 to 11 cycles was performed with a sample-barcoded 5' primer and a J-beta primer mix. TCRdb redid the processing of the public reads, applying fastp at Q25 and MiXCR, and retained in-frame beta chains. When rows share a CDR3 protein, they turn into one entry using the most common DNA and genes. The sample table holds just under 750,000 distinct CDR3 sequences, of which about 24% were seen once. Of the sample, about 20% falls within the top ten clones. The sequenced material came from blood. These receptors came from a man aged 65-85 years in good health.

The gene calls are TRBV7-2 and TRBJ2-4; possible D gene TRBD1, 5 bases. The ends were cut back, 4 bases at V and 2 bases at J, with 15 bases in the middle. Germline lookup yields CDR1 SGHTA and CDR2 FQGNSA. The CDR3 length is 16 residues. The CDR3 bases are TGTGCCAGCAGCTCCCAGGGTAGTTTAACCAAAAACATTCAGTACTTC. Residues: CASSSQGSLTKNIQYF.

Only a few counts were recorded for this clonotype. The V gene is TRBV7-9, the J gene TRBJ2-3; no clear D. Germline values: CDR1 SEHNR, CDR2 FQNEAQ (reference sequence). V dropped 1 base and J dropped 1 base, with 9 bases sitting between them. This CDR3 contains 15 residues. CDR3 in DNA: TGTGCCAGCAGCTTAGTATCGCTTGGCACAGATACGCAGTATTTT. Its translation: CASSLVSLGTDTQYF. Full variable domain (remainder filled in from reference TRBV7-9 and TRBJ2-3): DTGVSQNPRHKITKRGQNVTFRCDPISEHNRLYWYRQTLGQGPEFLTYFQNEAQLEKSRLLSDRFSAERPKGSFSTLEIQRTEQGDSAMYLCASSLVSLGTDTQYFGPGTRLTVL.

The chain carries TRBV10-3 and TRBJ1-2; D unclear. V shed 8 bases and J shed 0 bases, with 13 bases lying between them. Germline-derived CDR1 and CDR2 are ENHRY and SYGVKD. The CDR3 spans 14 residues. CDR3 region: CAIGQGKANYGYTF. The CDR3 nucleotides read TGTGCCATCGGGCAAGGCAAAGCTAACTATGGCTACACCTTC.

The CDR3 DNA sequence: TGTGCCAGCAGTGGGACAGGGGTTCCGTATGGCTACACCTTC. Translating gives CASSGTGVPYGYTF. The rearrangement uses TRBV12-3 or TRBV12-4 and TRBJ1-2; 10 positions agree with TRBD1. This CDR3 spans 14 amino acids. After removal of 5 bases from V and 5 bases from J, the junction contained 5 bases not matched to a gene.

V and J are TRBV5-1 and TRBJ1-2; TRBD1 matches at 10 bases. Per germline, CDR1 SGHRS and CDR2 YFSETQ. V gave up 4 bases and J gave up 10 bases; unmatched junction bases: 10. The CDR3 is 14 amino acids. The CDR3 protein is CASSPSGQGYDYTF. The CDR3 DNA follows: TGCGCCAGCAGCCCCTCGGGACAGGGGTACGACTACACCTTC.

The chain joins TRBV20-1 to TRBJ2-3; D not resolved. The CDR3 runs 13 residues. Trimming left V 3 bases short and J 2 bases short, with 9 bases between. Germline CDR1 reads DFQATT; CDR2 reads SNEGSKA (reference sequence). The DNA for the CDR3 is TGCAGTGCTAGCCTAACTAACACAGATACGCAGTATTTT. Translation gives CSASLTNTDTQYF.

This clonotype was counted between two and nine times. The chain is built from TRBV27 and TRBJ1-2, with D unclear. The CDR3 is 14 residues long. CDR1 and CDR2 (germline): MNHEY, SMNVEV (reference sequence). Trimming took off 8 bases at V and 0 bases at J, with 13 bases between the two ends. The CDR3 sequence is CASPARGTNYGYTF. The CDR3 DNA reads TGTGCCAGCCCCGCCCGGGGTACTAACTATGGCTACACCTTC.

This clonotype came up a few times. J is TRBJ2-7 and V is TRBV20-1, with D unclear. This CDR3 has 15 amino acids. CDR1 and CDR2 (germline): DFQATT, SNEGSKA (reference sequence). Deletions cut 5 bases from V and 2 bases from J, with 19 bases between. CDR3 in DNA: TGCAGTGCTTCGGTCGCAGGAAAAACCCCCTACGAGCAGTACTTC. Translation: CSASVAGKTPYEQYF.

This clonotype was seen ten or more times. This chain joins TRBV27 and TRBJ2-3, with a weak D call TRBD2 (6 bases). Trimming pared 7 bases from V and 10 bases from J, leaving 27 bases between. CDR3 length: 16 residues. Germline CDR1 and CDR2: MNHEY and SMNVEV (reference sequence). DNA of the CDR3: TGTGCCAGCAAGTTGACCGGGAGTAGGGACCCATCCGCGCAGTATTTT. Its protein product is CASKLTGSRDPSAQYF.